This T cell receptor (beta chain) was observed in a study of CD8 T cells in ankylosing spondylitis. Findings and caveats of the study: The authors reported significant enrichment of disease-linked clones in matched ankylosing spondylitis synovial fluid. Several of the motif variants were reported before in synovial fluid and blood from reactive arthritis. A motif of 8 or 9 highly homologous TCR beta variants was seen as apparently characteristic of ankylosing spondylitis blood. Clones linked to the disease showed a CD8+ phenotype. They occurred at relatively low frequencies in peripheral blood.

For this clonotype: Its antigen is undetermined.

This CDR3 comprises 16 residues. The V end was cut by 6 bases, the J end by 8 bases, with 23 bases between. TCRdb re-analysed the 5' RACE reads in MiXCR, keeping a single row per CDR3 protein. Of approximately 300,000 distinct CDR3 sequences detected, around 20% appear once; the ten largest clones hold roughly 8.3%. The chain uses TRBV12-3 or TRBV12-4 and TRBJ2-1, with a possible D match to TRBD1 (6 bases). Sequencing used blood, either unsorted or a sorted T cell fraction (not recorded which). The source of this sequence is a male donor with ankylosing spondylitis or in good health (not recorded which). This CDR3 is CASRGTPGHLVDEQFF. The CDR3 DNA reads TGTGCCAGCAGGGGGACGCCGGGACACTTGGTCGATGAGCAGTTCTTC.